The rows below give T cell receptor beta chains drawn from one sample of a study of radiotherapy plus CTLA-4 blockade in lung cancer. Profiling relied on immunoSEQ multiplex PCR, and the TCRdb table lists in-frame clones only, not all of them. The profile shows over 50,000 clones, roughly 80% of them singletons. Material: peripheral blood, obtained from a patient treated with radiotherapy plus ipilimumab. The source is a human donor with non-small cell lung cancer who had a complete response to radiotherapy plus ipilimumab. The CDR3 runs from the conserved cysteine through the conserved F or W. The D gene is left open where the match is weak. Size tells how often a clone was seen (once, few, many) or the class of an expanded clone, and some rows leave it out.

clone_size j_call d_call v_call cdr3_aa cdr3_nt
. TRBJ2-3 . TRBV7-2 CASSLSGSTDTQYF TGTGCCAGCAGCTTGAGCGGTAGCACAGATACGCAGTATTTT
. TRBJ2-7 . TRBV18 CASSPAMDEQYF TGTGCCAGCTCACCCGCTATGGACGAGCAGTACTTC
. TRBJ1-1 . TRBV7-2 CAGAGVVGVAFF TGTGCCGGGGCGGGGGTGGTGGGTGTAGCTTTCTTT
. TRBJ2-2 TRBD1 TRBV5-1 CASSFQGAPTGELFF TGCGCCAGCAGCTTCCAGGGGGCGCCCACCGGGGAGCTGTTTTTT
. TRBJ2-1 TRBD1 TRBV29-1 CSVPDRAAGNEQFF TGCAGCGTTCCCGACAGGGCCGCTGGAAATGAGCAGTTCTTC
. TRBJ2-7 . TRBV18 CASSPLNRVGNEQYF TGTGCCAGCTCACCACTGAACAGGGTTGGTAACGAGCAGTACTTC
few TRBJ2-1 . TRBV28 CASSSHTYNEQFF TGTGCCAGCAGTTCTCACACCTACAATGAGCAGTTCTTC
few TRBJ1-3 TRBD1 TRBV18 CASSPRDREGDTIYF TGTGCCAGCTCACCTCGGGACAGAGAGGGAGACACCATATATTTT
. TRBJ1-5 TRBD1 TRBV2 CASRPGTGAQPQHF TGTGCCAGCAGACCTGGGACAGGGGCTCAGCCCCAGCATTTT
few TRBJ1-2 . TRBV11-2 CASSADRYGYTF TGTGCCAGCAGCGCTGACAGATATGGCTACACCTTC
few TRBJ2-1 TRBD2 TRBV7-2 CASSFNSGRENEQFF TGTGCCAGCAGCTTTAATAGCGGGAGGGAGAATGAGCAGTTCTTC
. TRBJ2-2 . TRBV9 CASTNGGQVSGELFF TGTGCCAGCACCAACGGGGGGCAGGTGTCCGGGGAGCTGTTTTTT
. TRBJ2-3 TRBD2 TRBV6-6 CASSYPGLAGTDTQYF TGTGCCAGCAGTTACCCGGGACTAGCGGGCACAGATACGCAGTATTTT
. TRBJ1-2 TRBD1 TRBV30 CAWTGGYYGYTF TGTGCCTGGACAGGGGGTTACTATGGCTACACCTTC